This T cell receptor beta chain appears in the sequencing data of a study of shared clonotypes between healthy human individuals. Study processing details: Junction-only sequences without quality scores were provided by ImmunoSEQ, so filtering was different. Only in-frame clones appear in the TCRdb table, and some are missing; sequencing was by immunoSEQ multiplex PCR. Clone size and V and J calls were adopted from that table, with D and trimming inferred from the DNA. This table has 650,000 to 800,000 clones, roughly 72% appearing once. Material: memory CD4+ T cells sorted from blood. The subset is: CD45RA-negative fraction. This clonotype was obtained from a woman aged 25 to 39 in good health.

The CDR3 sequence is CSVERQDDEQFF. CDR3 in DNA: TGCAGCGTTGAAAGGCAGGACGATGAGCAGTTCTTC. This chain joins TRBV29-1 and TRBJ2-1; no clear D. The ends were cut back, 2 bases at V and 8 bases at J, with 10 bases in the middle. Germline lookup yields CDR1 SQVTM and CDR2 ANQGSEA. The CDR3 is 12 residues long.